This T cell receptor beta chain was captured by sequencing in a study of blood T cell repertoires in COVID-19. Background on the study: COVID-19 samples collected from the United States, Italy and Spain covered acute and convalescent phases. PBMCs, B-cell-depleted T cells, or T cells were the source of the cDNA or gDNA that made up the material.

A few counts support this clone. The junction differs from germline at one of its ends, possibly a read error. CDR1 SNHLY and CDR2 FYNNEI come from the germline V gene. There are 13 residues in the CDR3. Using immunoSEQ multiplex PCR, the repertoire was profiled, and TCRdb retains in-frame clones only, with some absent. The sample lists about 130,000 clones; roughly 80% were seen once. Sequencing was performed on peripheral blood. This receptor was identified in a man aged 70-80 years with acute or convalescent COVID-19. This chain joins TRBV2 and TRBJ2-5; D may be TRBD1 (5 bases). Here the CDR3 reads CASSQARGETQYF. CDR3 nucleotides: TGTGCCAGCAGTCAAGCAAGGGGAGAGACCCAGTACTTC.